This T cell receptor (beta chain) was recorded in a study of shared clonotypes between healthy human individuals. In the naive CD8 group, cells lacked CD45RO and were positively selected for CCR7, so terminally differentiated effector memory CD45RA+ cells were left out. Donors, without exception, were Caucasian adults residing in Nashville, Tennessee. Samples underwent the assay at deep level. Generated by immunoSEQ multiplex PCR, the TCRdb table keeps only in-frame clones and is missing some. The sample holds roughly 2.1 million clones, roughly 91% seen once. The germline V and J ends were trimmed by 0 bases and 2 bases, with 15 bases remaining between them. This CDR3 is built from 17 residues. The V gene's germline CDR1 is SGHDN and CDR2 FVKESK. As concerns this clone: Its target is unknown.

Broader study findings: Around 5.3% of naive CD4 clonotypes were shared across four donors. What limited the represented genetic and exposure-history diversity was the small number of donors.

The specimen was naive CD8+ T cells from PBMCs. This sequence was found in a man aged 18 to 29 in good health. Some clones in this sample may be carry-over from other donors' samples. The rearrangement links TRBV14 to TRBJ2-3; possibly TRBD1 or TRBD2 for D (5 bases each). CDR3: CASSQDLGAWPTDTQYF. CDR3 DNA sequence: TGTGCCAGCAGCCAAGACCTCGGGGCCTGGCCCACAGATACGCAGTATTTT. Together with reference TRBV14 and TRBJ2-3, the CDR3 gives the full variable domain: EAGVTQFPSHSVIEKGQTVTLRCDPISGHDNLYWYRRVMGKEIKFLLHFVKESKQDESGMPNNRFLAERTGGTYSTLKVQPAELEDSGVYFCASSQDLGAWPTDTQYFGPGTRLTVL.